This T cell receptor beta chain appears in the sequencing data of a study of T cell clones after liver transplantation (dated by TCRdb to between 2018 and 2021). As for the study more broadly: Samples were obtained from ITN030ST, a randomized trial in which withdrawal of immunosuppression was attempted within 2 years of liver transplantation. Blood samples were collected pre-transplant, pre-randomization before withdrawal, and post-randomization after either complete withdrawal or failed withdrawal. Of the 8 liver transplant recipients making up the studied cohort, 3 were classified as tolerant and 5 as non-tolerant. Tolerance meant complete immunosuppression withdrawal for at least one year without liver enzymes rising beyond twice the upper limit of normal. Subjects received no induction therapy and standard immunosuppression until randomization at 12-24 months post-transplant. Three of the eight recipients were HCV-positive; the others were transplanted for non-autoimmune, non-viral indications. As an antigen-independent comparator for the donor-reactive sequences, third party-reactive TCRbeta sequences from pre-transplant MLRs were identified as well. Donor-reactive T cell clones were identified using TCRbeta sequencing after a pre-transplant mixed lymphocyte reaction and were then followed in post-transplant blood. The full study reports these points: When repertoire turnover was accounted for, significantly reduced detection of donor-reactive sequences was found in 7 of 8 subjects for CD4 and in 8 of 8 subjects for CD8. In 5 of 8 subjects, circulating donor-reactive CD4 TCRbeta sequences decreased significantly after transplant, regardless of tolerance or HCV status. The conclusions were preliminary, being limited by small, heterogeneous patient numbers and by non-standardized post-transplant time points. Donor-reactive sequences declined more than third party-reactive ones, suggesting partial antigen-specific deletion unrelated to withdrawal success. In a couple of subjects, low numbers of available donor cells limited the measurable donor-reactive repertoire. Because allograft tissue specimens were not available, migration of donor-reactive T cells into the graft, rather than deletion, may have occurred.

High-throughput TCRbeta CDR3 sequencing of frozen genomic DNA was performed by immunoSEQ, with PCR amplification, mapping, bias correction and internal controls included. The original methods were these. Productive rearrangements were kept, and unique TCRbeta sequences were defined by CDR3 nucleotide sequence plus V and J gene. For a sequence to be called donor-reactive, it needed a frequency of at least 0.01% and at least 5-fold expansion in CFSE-low cells compared with unstimulated pre-transplant cells. Minimum frequency thresholds were set for each subject on the basis of the unstimulated sample with the lowest template count, so that a detection power of at least 90% was ensured. Jensen-Shannon divergence between the top 1000 TCRbeta sequences after and before transplant was used to measure repertoire turnover. Changes in detection of donor-reactive sequences were assessed with two-sided Fisher's exact tests. Held by TCRdb, this immuneACCESS table contains in-frame sequences only and omits some clones. Under half of the omission traces to an unresolved V gene where checked; the cause of the rest is unknown. The D gene and trimming were derived from the DNA, and the V and J assignments and clone size from that table. This sample lists tens of thousands of clones; less than 75% were detected once. The ten largest clones take up over 8% of the sample.

Unstimulated PBMCs, after thawing, were stained for CD3, CD4 and CD8 and then FACS-sorted into CD3+CD4+ and CD3+CD8+ populations. All 8 studied subjects were randomized to withdrawal of immunosuppression. The Qiagen DNeasy Blood and Tissue Kit was used for genomic DNA isolation. To note about this clone: No antigen is known for it. No clone much larger than this one lies a single base away; base qualities are absent.

According to the germline V gene (reference sequence), CDR1 reads SEHNR and CDR2 reads FQNEAQ. V is reduced by 3 bases and J by 10 bases, leaving a spacing of 25 bases between them. The CDR3 sequence holds 17 residues, the cysteine and phenylalanine included. The DNA shown is the 51-base CDR3, in frame from base 1. The chain is made from TRBV7-9 and TRBJ1-5; a confident D gene designation cannot be given. The sample in question was CD4+ T cells from blood, obtained at the 22-month timepoint. This clonotype originated in a human patient who received a liver transplant. After a transplant, some T cells may have been passed on by the graft donor. In nucleotide form, the sequence is TGTGCCAGCAGCTTCGGGGTAGGCACCGGTTTAAGTGGACCCCAGCATTTT. Its protein reads: CASSFGVGTGLSGPQHF.